This T cell receptor beta chain is drawn from a study of T cells in Graves' hyperthyroidism and ophthalmopathy. Patients counted as stable if ophthalmopathy did not develop within 18 months. Aged 18 to 65, the patients had hyperthyroidism that was newly diagnosed and had lasted under 2 months. The source material, RNA transcripts, was used to amplify TCR beta CDR3 regions. An initial round of RT-PCR targeting the TCR CDR3 relied on the HTBI primer set. TCRdb reprocessed the multiplex PCR reads via MiXCR and lists one record per CDR3 protein. The sample records roughly 800,000 distinct CDR3 sequences, around 39% being singletons. Note on this clonotype: Its antigen is still unknown.

The CDR3 loop spans 16 amino acids. The germline gives CDR1 MGHRA, CDR2 YSYEKL. V lost 0 bases and J lost 1, with 12 bases in between. Study-wide results and caveats: Researchers found most expanded thyroid clonotypes above 0.001 in blood as well.

This receptor was obtained from a man younger than 35 with Graves' hyperthyroidism. Sequencing used blood. V is TRBV4-1 and J is TRBJ1-1; unclear D gene. The chain's CDR3 is CASSQEGGRPNTEAFF. The DNA for the CDR3 is TGCGCCAGCAGCCAAGAAGGAGGTAGGCCGAACACTGAAGCTTTCTTT.